Listed here are 25 T cell receptor beta chains from one sample, sequenced in a study of blood T cell repertoires in COVID-19. TCRdb's copy holds only in-frame clones and misses some; the assay was immunoSEQ multiplex PCR. The data contain 200,000 to 300,000 clones, 80% to 90% of them singletons. Sequenced input: peripheral blood. Receptors originate from a man aged 35-49 years who had recovered from COVID-19.

The chain employs TRBV19 and TRBJ2-1; 7 bases map to TRBD1. The CDR3 is 15 residues long. Germline values: CDR1 LNHDA, CDR2 SQIVND (reference sequence). V lost 1 base to trimming and J lost 9 bases; unmatched junction nucleotides: 9. The CDR3 DNA is TGTGCCAGTAGTATAGGCGGCAGGGGGTACGGTGAGCAGTTCTTC. This codes for CASSIGGRGYGEQFF. Drawing the rest from reference TRBV19 and TRBJ2-1, the complete variable domain is DGGITQSPKYLFRKEGQNVTLSCEQNLNHDAMYWYRQDPGQGLRLIYYSQIVNDFQKGDIAEGYSVSREKKESFPLTVTSAQKNPTAFYLCASSIGGRGYGEQFFGPGTRLTVL.

This clone was seen a single time. The J gene is TRBJ2-3, the V gene TRBV29-1; D not resolved. V gave up 1 base and J gave up 2 bases, with 7 bases separating them. The CDR3 loop spans 13 amino acids. Germline V gene data show CDR1 as SQVTM and CDR2 as ANQGSEA. CDR3 sequence reads: CSVEVPYTDTQYF. CDR3 coding DNA: TGCAGCGTTGAAGTTCCCTACACAGATACGCAGTATTTT.

The V and J genes are TRBV11-2 and TRBJ1-1, with D unresolved. Germline V gives CDR1 SGHAT, CDR2 FQNNGV. The CDR3 consists of 15 residues. V was cut by 1 base and J by 0 bases, with 9 bases left in between. The CDR3 here is CASSLGREMNTEAFF. The DNA for the CDR3 is TGTGCCAGCAGCTTAGGCCGGGAGATGAACACTGAAGCTTTCTTT.

V is TRBV21-1 and J is TRBJ1-2; TRBD1 is the table's D call and was not checked against the DNA. TRBV21-1 has pseudogene status. This CDR3 is built from 15 residues. CDR3 in DNA: TGTGCCAGCAGCGCTTACCGACAGGGGGCGAATGGCTACACCTTC. Its translation is CASSAYRQGANGYTF.

In nucleotides, the CDR3 is TGCGCCAGCAGCGTCCAGGGACAGCACTCTGGAAACACCATATATTTT. Translating it yields CASSVQGQHSGNTIYF. The rearrangement joins TRBV5-1 to TRBJ1-3, with 7 bases matching TRBD1. With 4 bases clipped from V and 0 bases from J, the junction kept 7 bases outside the gene matches. CDR1 and CDR2 (germline): SGHRS, YFSETQ. The CDR3 runs to 16 residues.

The CDR3 DNA sequence: TGTGCCAGCAGCCAAGATCCCACAGGGATGACGCAGTATTTT. It translates to CASSQDPTGMTQYF. The rearrangement links TRBV3-1 (or the pseudogene TRBV3-2) to TRBJ2-3, with D tentatively TRBD1 (6 bases). V was pared by 0 bases and J by 9 bases, with 13 bases between. The CDR3 covers 14 residues. Germline V gene data show CDR1 as LGHDT and CDR2 as YNNKEL (reference sequence).

The chain joins TRBV10-2 to TRBJ1-1, with TRBD1 as a possible D gene (5 bases). The CDR3 spans 14 residues. Germline V CDR1 and CDR2: WSHSY, SAAADI. The ends were cut back, 2 bases at V and 5 bases at J, with 12 bases in the middle. CDR3 protein: CASSEQGGGTEAFF. CDR3 nucleotide sequence: TGCGCCAGCAGTGAGCAGGGAGGAGGGACTGAAGCTTTCTTT.

This clone occurred many times. The chain couples TRBV2 to TRBJ1-6; no clear D gene. This CDR3 has 12 residues. Germline assignment: CDR1 SNHLY and CDR2 FYNNEI. V was pared by 7 bases and J by 5 bases, with 6 bases between. The CDR3 loop reads CASTSDNSPLHF. CDR3 coding DNA: TGTGCCAGCACCTCGGATAATTCACCCCTCCACTTT.

The rearrangement joins TRBV6-5 to TRBJ2-1; 7 bases are shared with TRBD2. The CDR3 length is 14 residues. Per the germline V gene, CDR1 is MNHEY and CDR2 is SVGAGI. V was clipped by 2 bases and J by 5 bases; unmatched bases: 3. CDR3 residues: CASSYGRGNNEQFF. In DNA form, the CDR3 reads TGTGCCAGCAGTTACGGGCGGGGGAACAATGAGCAGTTCTTC.

The chain has TRBV19 and TRBJ1-1; no clear D gene. The germline gives CDR1 LNHDA, CDR2 SQIVND (reference sequence). The CDR3 has 15 residues. Trimming left V 3 bases short and J 6 bases short, with 17 bases between. This CDR3 reads CASSIGPARNSEAFF. The CDR3 DNA follows: TGTGCCAGTAGTATTGGGCCAGCAAGGAATTCTGAAGCTTTCTTT. Using reference TRBV19 and TRBJ1-1 for the parts outside the CDR3, the full variable domain is DGGITQSPKYLFRKEGQNVTLSCEQNLNHDAMYWYRQDPGQGLRLIYYSQIVNDFQKGDIAEGYSVSREKKESFPLTVTSAQKNPTAFYLCASSIGPARNSEAFFGQGTRLTVV.

The CDR3 DNA reads as TGCGCCAGCAGCGACCCGGGACATAGCCAGGGCTACGAGCAGTACTTC. It is translated as CASSDPGHSQGYEQYF. This chain connects TRBV5-1 to TRBJ2-7, with D possibly TRBD1 on 6 matching bases. Per germline, CDR1 SGHRS and CDR2 YFSETQ. CDR3 length equals 16 residues. V lost 4 bases and J 3 bases, leaving 20 bases between the germline ends.

Here the CDR3 DNA reads TGTGCCAGCAGCTCATACAGGGAAAGGCGGGCAGATACGCAGTATTTT. Encoded protein: CASSSYRERRADTQYF. The chain couples TRBV21-1 to TRBJ2-3; the table gives TRBD1 as D, unverified against the DNA. TRBV21-1 is termed a pseudogene. The CDR3 length is 16 residues.

A few counts support this clone. V and J are TRBV7-8 and TRBJ2-5; TRBD1 might be the D (6 bases). The CDR3 loop spans 14 amino acids. V gave up 5 bases and J gave up 9 bases, with 19 bases separating them. Germline values: CDR1 SGHVS, CDR2 FQNEAQ. Here the CDR3 reads CASSEARTAVAQYF. CDR3 nucleotide sequence: TGTGCCAGCAGCGAAGCCCGGACAGCGGTTGCCCAGTACTTC.

The chain links TRBV28 to TRBJ1-4, with TRBD1 matching 7 bases. The CDR3 extends over 18 amino acids. V shed 4 bases and J 5 bases; nucleotides not matched to a gene: 16. Per germline, CDR1 MDHEN and CDR2 SYDVKM. The CDR3 loop reads CASSSTKLPGTANEKLFF. The CDR3 DNA sequence: TGTGCCAGCAGTTCCACGAAACTACCGGGGACAGCAAATGAAAAACTGTTTTTT.

This sequence joins TRBV2 and TRBJ1-4; 8 nucleotides line up with TRBD1. With 6 bases clipped from V and 5 bases from J, the junction kept 8 bases outside the gene matches. The germline gives CDR1 SNHLY, CDR2 FYNNEI. The CDR3 consists of 15 residues. The chain's CDR3 is CASSATRTGNEKLFF. The CDR3 region has the DNA TGTGCCAGCAGCGCTACACGGACAGGGAATGAAAAACTGTTTTTT. The full variable domain, completed using reference TRBV2 and TRBJ1-4, is EPEVTQTPSHQVTQMGQEVILRCVPISNHLYFYWYRQILGQKVEFLVSFYNNEISEKSEIFDDQFSVERPDGSNFTLKIRSTKLEDSAMYFCASSATRTGNEKLFFGSGTQLSVL.

This chain links TRBV13 with TRBJ2-7; maybe TRBD2 (5 bases). Germline V lookup: CDR1 PRHDT, CDR2 FYEKMQ (reference sequence). The CDR3 covers 12 residues. Between the trimmed V and J ends, which lost 5 bases and 4 bases, there was a span of 9 bases. The CDR3 loop reads CASSGGPYEQYF. CDR3 nucleotides: TGTGCCAGCAGCGGAGGACCTTACGAGCAGTACTTC.

This clone was found once. V is TRBV4-1 and J is TRBJ2-4; perhaps TRBD2 as D (6 bases). The CDR3 is made up of 19 amino acids. Germline-derived CDR1 and CDR2 are MGHRA and YSYEKL. The germline V and J ends were trimmed by 2 bases and 8 bases, with 28 bases remaining between them. The CDR3 nucleotides are TGCGCCAGCAGCCAAAAACCGGTCTCGGGTGCGGGGTTGGGGGACATTCAGTACTTC. It encodes CASSQKPVSGAGLGDIQYF.

The chain employs TRBV6-5 and TRBJ2-3, with TRBD2 matching 9 bases. V lost 0 bases and J lost 6; bases outside the gene matches: 7. CDR3 length: 16 amino acids. Germline V gene lookup returns CDR1 MNHEY and CDR2 SVGAGI. The CDR3 protein is CASSYSRGGPGDTQYF. CDR3 bases: TGTGCCAGCAGTTACTCGCGGGGGGGGCCTGGGGATACGCAGTATTTT.

This rearrangement joins TRBV9 to TRBJ1-1; TRBD1 is a possible D gene (6 bases). The V gene's germline CDR1 is SGDLS and CDR2 YYNGEE. CDR3 length: 14 residues. Trimming removed 3 bases at V and 1 base at J, with 10 bases between. In DNA, the CDR3 is TGTGCCAGCAGCGCCCCGGGACAGAACACTGAAGCTTTCTTT. Translated, it gives CASSAPGQNTEAFF.

V and J are TRBV9 and TRBJ2-1; TRBD2 is a possible D gene (5 bases). This CDR3 is built from 15 residues. Germline V gene data show CDR1 as SGDLS and CDR2 as YYNGEE. V was cut by 0 bases and J by 6 bases, with 13 bases left in between. The chain's CDR3 is CASSVGFGISNEQFF. CDR3 in DNA: TGTGCCAGCAGCGTAGGATTCGGGATTAGCAATGAGCAGTTCTTC.

In its sample, this clone was seen once. The chain carries TRBV15 and TRBJ2-5; TRBD1 is a possible D gene (6 bases). The CDR3 consists of 16 residues. V was trimmed by 0 bases and J by 2 bases, leaving 13 bases between them. From germline, CDR1 is LNHNV and CDR2 YYDKDF (reference sequence). This chain's CDR3 is CATSRELGQLQETQYF. DNA for the CDR3: TGTGCCACCAGCAGAGAGTTAGGACAGCTACAAGAGACCCAGTACTTC.

This chain uses TRBV30 with TRBJ1-5; TRBD1 matches at 9 bases. The CDR3 has 16 residues. Germline CDR1 GTSNPN, CDR2 SVGIG (reference sequence). With V trimmed by 3 bases and J by 3 bases, 9 bases remained unmatched. CDR3: CAWRERQGGSNQPQHF. In DNA, the CDR3 is TGTGCCTGGAGGGAAAGACAGGGGGGATCCAATCAGCCCCAGCATTTT.

The gene calls are TRBV7-8 and TRBJ2-3; 8 bases align to TRBD2. With V trimmed by 6 bases and J by 0 bases, 11 bases remained unmatched. The germline V gene encodes CDR1 SGHVS and CDR2 FQNEAQ. CDR3 length: 17 residues. CDR3 protein: CASSLTGGARSTDTQYF. The DNA of the CDR3 is TGTGCCAGCAGTCTTACGGGGGGGGCGCGGAGCACAGATACGCAGTATTTT.

The CDR3 protein is CASSQELDLPYEQYF. The CDR3 bases are TGCGCCAGCAGCCAAGAGTTGGACTTACCCTACGAGCAGTACTTC. The chain is built from TRBV4-3 and TRBJ2-7; a weak D match, TRBD2 (5 bases). Germline V gene data show CDR1 as LGHNA and CDR2 as YSLEER. The CDR3 runs to 15 residues. With 0 bases removed from V and 2 bases from J, the gap between germline ends came to 11 bases.

The chain is built from TRBV6-4 and TRBJ2-2, with D unclear. This CDR3 is 15 amino acids long. Germline V gives CDR1 MRHNA, CDR2 SNTAGT. Trimming pared 0 bases from V and 1 base from J, leaving 6 bases between. Here the CDR3 DNA reads TGTGCCAGCAGTGACTCTTCAGAGAACACCGGGGAGCTGTTTTTT. Protein: CASSDSSENTGELFF.